This T cell receptor (beta chain) was sequenced for a study of identical twins. This clonotype has ten or more counts. cDNA molecules carried unique molecular identifiers, and template switching added a universal primer site. TCRdb fed the 5' RACE reads into MiXCR, producing one record per CDR3 protein. The profile shows 400,000 or so distinct CDR3 sequences, 7% to 9.5% of them singletons. CDR3 length: 19 amino acids. The germline V gene has CDR1 MGHRA and CDR2 YSYEKL. V lost 1 base and J 5 bases, leaving 23 bases between the germline ends. The clonotype comes from a woman in her 50s in good health. This chain connects TRBV4-1 to TRBJ2-2; possibly TRBD1 for D (6 bases). Sequencing used naive T cells sorted from blood. The chain's CDR3 is CASSQGDSNREVMTGELFF. The CDR3, as DNA: TGCGCCAGCAGCCAAGGAGATAGCAACAGGGAAGTAATGACCGGGGAGCTGTTTTTT.